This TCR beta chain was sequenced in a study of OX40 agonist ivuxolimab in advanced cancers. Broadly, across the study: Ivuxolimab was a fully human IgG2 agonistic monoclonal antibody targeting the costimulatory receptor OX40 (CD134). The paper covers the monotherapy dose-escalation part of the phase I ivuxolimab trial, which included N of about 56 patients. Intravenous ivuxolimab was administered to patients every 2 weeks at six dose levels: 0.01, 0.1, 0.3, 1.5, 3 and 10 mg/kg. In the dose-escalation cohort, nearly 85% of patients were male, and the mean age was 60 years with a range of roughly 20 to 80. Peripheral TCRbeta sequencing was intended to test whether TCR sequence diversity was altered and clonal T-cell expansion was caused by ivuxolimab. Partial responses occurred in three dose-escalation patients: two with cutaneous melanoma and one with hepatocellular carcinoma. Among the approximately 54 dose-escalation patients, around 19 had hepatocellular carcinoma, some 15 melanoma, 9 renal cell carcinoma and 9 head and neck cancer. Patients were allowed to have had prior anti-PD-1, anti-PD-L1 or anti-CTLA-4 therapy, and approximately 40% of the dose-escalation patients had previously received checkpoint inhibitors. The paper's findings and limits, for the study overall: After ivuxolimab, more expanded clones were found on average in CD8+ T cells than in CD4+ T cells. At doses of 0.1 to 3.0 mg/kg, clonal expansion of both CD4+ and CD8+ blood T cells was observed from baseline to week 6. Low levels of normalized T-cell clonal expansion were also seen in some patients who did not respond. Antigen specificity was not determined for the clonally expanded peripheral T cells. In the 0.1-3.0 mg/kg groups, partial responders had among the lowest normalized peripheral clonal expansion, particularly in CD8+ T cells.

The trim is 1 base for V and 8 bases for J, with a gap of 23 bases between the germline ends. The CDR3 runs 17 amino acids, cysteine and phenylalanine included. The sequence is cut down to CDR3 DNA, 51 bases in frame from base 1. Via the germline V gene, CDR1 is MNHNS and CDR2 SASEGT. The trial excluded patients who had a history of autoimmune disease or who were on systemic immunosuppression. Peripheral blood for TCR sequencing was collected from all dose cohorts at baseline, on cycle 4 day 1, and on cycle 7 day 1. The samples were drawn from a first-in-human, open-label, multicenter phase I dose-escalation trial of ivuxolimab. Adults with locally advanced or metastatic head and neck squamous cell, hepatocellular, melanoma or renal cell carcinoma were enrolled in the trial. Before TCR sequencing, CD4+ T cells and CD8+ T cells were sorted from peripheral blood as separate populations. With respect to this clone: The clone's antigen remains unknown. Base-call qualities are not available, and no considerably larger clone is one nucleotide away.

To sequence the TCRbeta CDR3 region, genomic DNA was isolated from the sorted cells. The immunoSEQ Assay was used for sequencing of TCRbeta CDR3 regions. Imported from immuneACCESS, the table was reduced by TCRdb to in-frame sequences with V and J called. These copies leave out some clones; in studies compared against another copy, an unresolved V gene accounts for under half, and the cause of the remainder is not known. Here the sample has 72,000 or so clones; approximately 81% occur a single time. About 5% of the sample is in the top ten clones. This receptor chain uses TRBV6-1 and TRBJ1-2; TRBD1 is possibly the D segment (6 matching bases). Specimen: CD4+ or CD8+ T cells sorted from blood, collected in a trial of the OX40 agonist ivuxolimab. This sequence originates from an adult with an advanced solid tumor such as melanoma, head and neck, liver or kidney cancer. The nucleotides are TGTGCCAGCAGTGAAGTTCTTATTGGACAGCCAGGTCTCGGCTACACCTTC. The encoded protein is CASSEVLIGQPGLGYTF.